This T cell receptor beta chain was sequenced during a study of response to subunit inactivated influenza vaccine. CDR3 size: 16 residues. CDR1 is SGHVS and CDR2 is FQNEAQ in the germline V gene. The germline V and J ends were trimmed by 7 bases and 2 bases, with 20 bases remaining between them. TCRdb reprocessed the RT-PCR reads via MiXCR and lists one record per CDR3 protein. Here the sample spans more than 450,000 distinct CDR3 sequences, approximately 10% being singletons. These data were also filed under a second study, of T cells expressing NK-cell markers. From that paper: Template switching by 5'RACE with UMIs generated the TCR beta cDNA. In sorted CD3+CD56+NKG2C+, CD3+CD56+NKG2C- and CD3+CD56-NKG2C+ T cells, TCR beta repertoires were obtained. A range of roughly 1.0-8% of CD8+ T cells consisted of dominant NKG2C+ clonotypes in about six donors.

J is TRBJ1-1 and V is TRBV7-8; D remains ambiguous. This sequence was found in a man aged 45-60 years who received an inactivated influenza vaccine. The input for sequencing was PBMCs from blood, taken on the day of vaccination. The CDR3 DNA reads TGTGCCAGCACCCCTCTCGGCCCGAGCGGAAACACTGAAGCTTTCTTT. Its protein is CASTPLGPSGNTEAFF.